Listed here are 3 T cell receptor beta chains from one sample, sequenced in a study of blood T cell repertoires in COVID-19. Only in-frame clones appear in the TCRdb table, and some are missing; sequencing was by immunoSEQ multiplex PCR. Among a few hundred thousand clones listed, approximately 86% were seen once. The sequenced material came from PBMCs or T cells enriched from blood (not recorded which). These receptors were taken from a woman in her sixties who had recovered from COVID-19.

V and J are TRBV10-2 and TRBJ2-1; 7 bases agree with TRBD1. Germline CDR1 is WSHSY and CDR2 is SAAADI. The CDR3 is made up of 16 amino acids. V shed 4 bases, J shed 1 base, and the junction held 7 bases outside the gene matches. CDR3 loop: CASSVPDRSSYNEQFF. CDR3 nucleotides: TGCGCCAGCAGTGTCCCGGACAGGTCATCCTACAATGAGCAGTTCTTC.

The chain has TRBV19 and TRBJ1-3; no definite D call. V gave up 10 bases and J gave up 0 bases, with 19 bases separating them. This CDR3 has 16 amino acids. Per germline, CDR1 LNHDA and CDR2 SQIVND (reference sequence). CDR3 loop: CATKQDHLISGNTIYF. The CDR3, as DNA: TGTGCCACAAAGCAGGATCACCTGATCTCTGGAAACACCATATATTTT.

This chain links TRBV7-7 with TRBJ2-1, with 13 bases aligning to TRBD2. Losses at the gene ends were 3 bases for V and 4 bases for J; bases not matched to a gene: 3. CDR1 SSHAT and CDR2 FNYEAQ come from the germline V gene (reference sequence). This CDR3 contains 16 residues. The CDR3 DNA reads TGTGCCAGCAGCTTGACTAGCGGGGGGCGATACAATGAGCAGTTCTTC. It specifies CASSLTSGGRYNEQFF.